A single sample gave rise to the 7 T cell receptor beta chains below, sequenced in a study of blood T cell repertoires in COVID-19. Some clones are missing from TCRdb's copy, which holds only in-frame ones; the method was immunoSEQ multiplex PCR. Of fewer than 80,000 clones detected, around 77% appear once; the ten largest clones hold 9% to 10%. The sequencing input was peripheral blood. The receptors were gathered from a human donor in a cohort sampled during active COVID-19.

This chain connects TRBV18 to TRBJ1-3; 8 nucleotides line up with TRBD1. CDR3 length equals 15 residues. Per the germline V gene, CDR1 is KGHSH and CDR2 is LQKENI. With V trimmed by 5 bases and J by 0 bases, 3 bases remained unmatched. The chain's CDR3 is CASSLGQDSGNTIYF. The CDR3 region has the DNA TGTGCCAGCTCATTGGGACAGGACTCTGGAAACACCATATATTTT.

The chain uses TRBV4-3 and TRBJ1-1; D not certain. V was cut by 0 bases and J by 11 bases, with 16 bases left in between. Germline V gene sequence: CDR1 LGHNA, CDR2 YSLEER. This CDR3 is 14 amino acids long. CDR3 sequence reads: CASSQDHNPMRAFF. Here the CDR3 DNA reads TGCGCCAGCAGCCAAGACCACAACCCCATGAGGGCTTTCTTT.

This rearrangement joins TRBV9 to TRBJ2-4; TRBD1 matches 11 bases. The length of the CDR3 is 18 residues. The ends lost 0 bases at V and 2 bases at J; junction bases unmatched: 7. Germline V gene data show CDR1 as SGDLS and CDR2 as YYNGEE. The CDR3 is CASSVDAGTGGTKNIQYF. In DNA, the CDR3 is TGTGCCAGCAGCGTAGACGCCGGGACAGGGGGAACCAAAAACATTCAGTACTTC.

The chain has TRBV28 and TRBJ2-7; TRBD2 agrees at 11 bases. The ends lost 6 bases at V and 6 bases at J; junction bases unmatched: 7. The CDR3 spans 14 residues. Germline-derived CDR1 and CDR2 are MDHEN and SYDVKM. The CDR3 protein is CASRKTSGSLEQYF. CDR3 nucleotide sequence: TGTGCCAGCAGAAAAACTAGCGGGAGTCTCGAGCAGTACTTC.

In the case of this clone: The DNA is left out, because the CDR3 cannot be placed on it with certainty; the CDR3 is given as TCRdb lists it. V is TRBV28 and J is TRBJ1-4; TRBD1 was called by the table and not checked on the DNA. The CDR3 spans 15 residues, counting both ends. The germline CDR1 and CDR2 sequences are MDHEN and SYDVKM. The CDR3 spells CASSSSTGRNEKLFF.

The gene calls are TRBV5-4 and TRBJ1-2, with D possibly being TRBD1 (5 bases). V was cut by 4 bases and J by 5 bases, with 15 bases left in between. The CDR3 runs to 14 residues. Germline V gives CDR1 SGHNT, CDR2 YYREEE (reference sequence). As DNA, the CDR3 is TGTGCCAGCAGCGCCCTGGGGGGGGGTTATGGCTACACCTTC. Its protein product is CASSALGGGYGYTF.

The chain combines TRBV28 with TRBJ1-5, with no clear D. Trimming stripped 6 bases from V and 2 bases from J, with 14 bases between. CDR1 and CDR2 (germline): MDHEN, SYDVKM. The CDR3 contains 15 residues. The chain's CDR3 is CASRMEGAGNQPQHF. The CDR3 DNA sequence: TGTGCCAGCAGGATGGAGGGCGCGGGCAATCAGCCCCAGCATTTT.